This T cell receptor (beta chain) was documented in a study of graft-versus-host responses after intestinal transplantation. Germline-derived CDR1 and CDR2 are KGHSH and LQKENI. V was trimmed by 0 bases and J by 4 bases, leaving 10 bases between them. The CDR3 sequence is 14 residues long. Details on this clone: The antigen remains undetermined.

The assay was immunoSEQ multiplex PCR, and TCRdb's table has in-frame clones only and misses some. There are over 120,000 clones in the sample; roughly 91% occur only once, and 0.19% lies in the top ten. The material sequenced was unstimulated CD4+ T cells sorted from spleen or lymph node cells, taken before intestinal transplant. The rearrangement uses TRBV18 and TRBJ2-7; D is perhaps TRBD1 (5 bases). This TCR came from a human donor who received an intestinal transplant. In DNA form, the CDR3 reads TGTGCCAGCTCACCACCCAGACAGACTTACGAGCAGTACTTC. It is translated as CASSPPRQTYEQYF.